The sequence of this T cell receptor beta chain was determined in a study of OX40 agonist ivuxolimab in advanced cancers. General study points: Compared with others, partial responders at 0.1-3.0 mg/kg displayed clonal expansion among the lowest. In CD8+ T cells, expanded clones were on average more numerous than in CD4+.

Comment on this clone: Its target is not known.

The length of the CDR3 is 16 residues. TCRdb's copy holds only in-frame clones and misses some; the assay was immunoSEQ multiplex PCR. The sample contains about 53,000 clones, 75% to 80% of which appear only once. The chain has TRBV21-1 and TRBJ2-1; TRBD2 was called by the table and not checked on the DNA. TRBV21-1 is given as a pseudogene. This receptor was obtained from an adult with an advanced solid tumor such as melanoma, head and neck, liver or kidney cancer. The sample in question was CD4+ or CD8+ T cells sorted from blood, obtained in a trial of the OX40 agonist ivuxolimab. The DNA of the CDR3 is TGTGCCAGGATGGGGGGTAGCGGGAGGGTCGGGAATGAGCAGTTCTTC. Protein product: CARMGGSGRVGNEQFF.